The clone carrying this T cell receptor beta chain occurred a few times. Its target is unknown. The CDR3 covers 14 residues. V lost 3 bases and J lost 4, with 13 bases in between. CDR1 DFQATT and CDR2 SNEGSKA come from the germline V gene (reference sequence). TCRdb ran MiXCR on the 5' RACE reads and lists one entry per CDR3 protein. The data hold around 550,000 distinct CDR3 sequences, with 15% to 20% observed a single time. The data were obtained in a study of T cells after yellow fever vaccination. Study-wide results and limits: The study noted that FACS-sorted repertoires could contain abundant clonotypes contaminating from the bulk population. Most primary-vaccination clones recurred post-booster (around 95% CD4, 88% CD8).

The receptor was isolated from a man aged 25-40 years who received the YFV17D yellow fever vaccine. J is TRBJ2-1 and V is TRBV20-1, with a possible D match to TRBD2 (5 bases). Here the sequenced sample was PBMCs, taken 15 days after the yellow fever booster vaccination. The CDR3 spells CSARSLALYNEQFF. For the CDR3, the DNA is TGCAGTGCTAGGAGTCTAGCTTTGTACAATGAGCAGTTCTTC.